A single sample is the source of the 5 T cell receptor beta chains below, sequenced in a study of blood T cell repertoires in COVID-19. Generated by immunoSEQ multiplex PCR, the TCRdb table keeps only in-frame clones and is missing some. The sample includes approximately 260,000 clones, under 95% of them seen just once. The specimen sequenced was PBMCs or T cells enriched from blood (not recorded which). The receptors derive from a woman in her late teens or twenties who had recovered from COVID-19.

This clone was seen just once. The V and J genes are TRBV28 and TRBJ2-3, with 10 bases identical to TRBD2. Germline loops: CDR1 MDHEN, CDR2 SYDVKM. Losses at the gene ends were 6 bases for V and 4 bases for J; bases not matched to a gene: 16. The CDR3 loop spans 18 amino acids. The CDR3 bases are TGTGCCAGCAGCCTGGGACTAGCGCCACGCCGGATCTCAGATACGCAGTATTTT. It is translated as CASSLGLAPRRISDTQYF.

This chain uses TRBV19 with TRBJ1-1; 7 bases align to TRBD1. Unmatched junction bases numbered 5, after V lost 4 bases and J lost 0 bases. The CDR3 spans 15 residues. Germline values: CDR1 LNHDA, CDR2 SQIVND (reference sequence). CDR3 loop: CASSTDRVMNTEAFF. The CDR3 nucleotides are TGTGCCAGTAGTACCGACAGGGTCATGAACACTGAAGCTTTCTTT.

This clone showed up just once. The chain combines TRBV18 with TRBJ1-2; no clear D gene. V lost 0 bases, J lost 1 base, and 12 bases lay in between. The length of the CDR3 is 16 residues. Germline CDR1 is KGHSH and CDR2 is LQKENI. As DNA, the CDR3 is TGTGCCAGCTCACCACCTTCCGTTGGCGGTAACTATGGCTACACCTTC. Its protein is CASSPPSVGGNYGYTF. The full variable domain, with the rest looked up from reference TRBV18 and TRBJ1-2, is NAGVMQNPRHLVRRRGQEARLRCSPMKGHSHVYWYRQLPEEGLKFMVYLQKENIIDESGMPKERFSAEFPKEGPSILRIQQVVRGDSAAYFCASSPPSVGGNYGYTFGSGTRLTVV.

This clone was seen only a few times. The chain couples TRBV19 to TRBJ2-3, with 7 bases that match TRBD2. Trimming cost V 3 bases and J 3 bases; bases outside gene matches: 12. This CDR3 has 17 residues. Germline-derived CDR1 and CDR2 are LNHDA and SQIVND (reference sequence). CDR3 sequence: CASSIGMGEGPTDTQYF. In nucleotides, the CDR3 is TGTGCCAGTAGTATTGGGATGGGGGAGGGCCCAACAGATACGCAGTATTTT.

The rearrangement uses TRBV4-3 and TRBJ2-1; the match to TRBD2 covers 8 bases. The CDR3 extends over 16 amino acids. Germline CDR1 reads LGHNA; CDR2 reads YSLEER. The ends lost 3 bases at V and 9 bases at J; junction bases unmatched: 13. CDR3 region: CASSQEGPGLALEQFF. The DNA for the CDR3 is TGCGCCAGCAGCCAGGAAGGACCTGGACTAGCACTTGAGCAGTTCTTC.